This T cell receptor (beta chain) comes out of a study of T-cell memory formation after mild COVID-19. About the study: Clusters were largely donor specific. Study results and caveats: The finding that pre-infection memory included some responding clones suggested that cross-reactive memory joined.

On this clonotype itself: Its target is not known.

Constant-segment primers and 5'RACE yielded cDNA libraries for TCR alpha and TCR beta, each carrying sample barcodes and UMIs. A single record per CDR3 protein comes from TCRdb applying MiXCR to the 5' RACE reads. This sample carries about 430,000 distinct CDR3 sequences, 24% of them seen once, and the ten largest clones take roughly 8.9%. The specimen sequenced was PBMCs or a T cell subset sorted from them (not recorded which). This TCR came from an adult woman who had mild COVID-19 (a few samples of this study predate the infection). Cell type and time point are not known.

The CDR3 is CAWRNSQGNQPQHF. For the CDR3, the DNA is TGTGCCTGGAGGAACAGCCAGGGCAATCAGCCCCAGCATTTT. J is TRBJ1-5 and V is TRBV30; D is ambiguous. The germline V and J ends were trimmed by 3 bases and 2 bases, with 11 bases remaining between them. The CDR3 covers 14 residues. Germline CDR1 GTSNPN, CDR2 SVGIG (reference sequence).